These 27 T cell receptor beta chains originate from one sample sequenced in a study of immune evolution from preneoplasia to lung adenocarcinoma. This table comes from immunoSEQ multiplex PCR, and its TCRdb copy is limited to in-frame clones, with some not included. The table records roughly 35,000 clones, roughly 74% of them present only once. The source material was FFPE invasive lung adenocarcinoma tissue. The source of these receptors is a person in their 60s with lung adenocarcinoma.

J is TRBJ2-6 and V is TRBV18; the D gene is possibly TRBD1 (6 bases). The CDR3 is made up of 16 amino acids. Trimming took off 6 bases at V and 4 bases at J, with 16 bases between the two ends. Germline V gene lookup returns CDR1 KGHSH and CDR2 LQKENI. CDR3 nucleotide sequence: TGTGCCAGCTCTCAAAGCAGGGGATCAGGGGCCAACGTCCTGACTTTC. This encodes CASSQSRGSGANVLTF.

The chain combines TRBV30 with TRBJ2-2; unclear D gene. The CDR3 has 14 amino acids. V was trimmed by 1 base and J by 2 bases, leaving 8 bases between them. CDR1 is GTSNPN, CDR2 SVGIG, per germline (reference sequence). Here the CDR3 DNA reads TGTGCCTGGAGTGGTCAGAGTAACACCGGGGAGCTGTTTTTT. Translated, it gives CAWSGQSNTGELFF.

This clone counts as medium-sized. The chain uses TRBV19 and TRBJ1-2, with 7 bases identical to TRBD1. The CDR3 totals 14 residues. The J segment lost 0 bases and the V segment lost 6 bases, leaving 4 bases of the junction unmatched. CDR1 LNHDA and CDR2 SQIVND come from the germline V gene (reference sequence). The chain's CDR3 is CASSRQGTNYGYTF. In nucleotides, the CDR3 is TGTGCCAGTAGCAGACAGGGAACTAACTATGGCTACACCTTC.

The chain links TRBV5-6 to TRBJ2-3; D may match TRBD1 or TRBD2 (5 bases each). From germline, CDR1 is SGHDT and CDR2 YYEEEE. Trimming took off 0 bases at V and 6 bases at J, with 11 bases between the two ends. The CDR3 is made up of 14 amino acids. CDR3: CASSLAQRGDTQYF. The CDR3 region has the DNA TGTGCCAGCAGCTTGGCCCAGAGGGGTGATACGCAGTATTTT.

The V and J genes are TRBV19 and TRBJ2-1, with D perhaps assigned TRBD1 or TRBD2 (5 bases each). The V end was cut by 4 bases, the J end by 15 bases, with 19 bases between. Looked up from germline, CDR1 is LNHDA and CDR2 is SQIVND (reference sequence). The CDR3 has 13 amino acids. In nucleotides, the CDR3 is TGTGCCAGTAGTACCTTCGAGGGGTGGAATTTGTTCTTC. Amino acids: CASSTFEGWNLFF.

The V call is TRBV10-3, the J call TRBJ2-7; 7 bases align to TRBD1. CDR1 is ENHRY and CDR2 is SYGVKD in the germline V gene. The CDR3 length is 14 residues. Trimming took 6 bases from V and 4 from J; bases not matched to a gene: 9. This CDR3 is CAIRPDRNSYEQYF. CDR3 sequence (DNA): TGTGCCATCAGGCCGGACAGGAACTCTTACGAGCAGTACTTC.

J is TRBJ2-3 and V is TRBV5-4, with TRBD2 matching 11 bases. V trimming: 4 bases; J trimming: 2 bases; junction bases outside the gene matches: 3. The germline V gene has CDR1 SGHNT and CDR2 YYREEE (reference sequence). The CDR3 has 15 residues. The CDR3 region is CASSPTSGDTDTQYF. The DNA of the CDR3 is TGTGCCAGCAGCCCGACTAGCGGGGACACAGATACGCAGTATTTT.

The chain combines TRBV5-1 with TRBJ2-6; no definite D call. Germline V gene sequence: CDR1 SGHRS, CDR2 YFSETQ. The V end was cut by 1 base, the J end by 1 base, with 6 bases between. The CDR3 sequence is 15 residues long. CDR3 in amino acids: CASSLRVSGANVLTF. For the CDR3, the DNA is TGCGCCAGCAGCTTGAGAGTTTCTGGGGCCAACGTCCTGACTTTC.

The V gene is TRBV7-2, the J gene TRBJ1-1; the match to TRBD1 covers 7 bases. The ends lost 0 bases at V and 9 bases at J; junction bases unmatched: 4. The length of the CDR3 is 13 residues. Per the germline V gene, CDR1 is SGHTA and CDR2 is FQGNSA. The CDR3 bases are TGTGCCAGCAGCTTAGCGTGGGGACAGAAAGCTTTCTTT. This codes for CASSLAWGQKAFF.

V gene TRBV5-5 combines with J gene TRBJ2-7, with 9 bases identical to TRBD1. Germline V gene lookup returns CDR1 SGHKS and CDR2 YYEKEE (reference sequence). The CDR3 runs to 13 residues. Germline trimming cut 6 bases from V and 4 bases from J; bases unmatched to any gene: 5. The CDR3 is CASNLGQGYEQYF. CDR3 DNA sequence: TGTGCCAGCAACCTCGGACAGGGGTACGAGCAGTACTTC.

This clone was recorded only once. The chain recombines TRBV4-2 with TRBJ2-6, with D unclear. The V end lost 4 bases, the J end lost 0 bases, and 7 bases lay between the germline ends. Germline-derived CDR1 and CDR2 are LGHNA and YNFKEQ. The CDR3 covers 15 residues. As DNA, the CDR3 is TGTGCCAGCAGCCTGGGAAACTCTGGGGCCAACGTCCTGACTTTC. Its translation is CASSLGNSGANVLTF.

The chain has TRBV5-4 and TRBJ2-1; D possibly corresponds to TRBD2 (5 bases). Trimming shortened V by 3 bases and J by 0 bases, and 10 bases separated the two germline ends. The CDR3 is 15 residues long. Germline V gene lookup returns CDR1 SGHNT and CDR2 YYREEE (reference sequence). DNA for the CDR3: TGTGCCAGCAGCTCCCTAACTAGCTCCTACAATGAGCAGTTCTTC. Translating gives CASSSLTSSYNEQFF. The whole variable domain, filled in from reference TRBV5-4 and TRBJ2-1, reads ETGVTQSPTHLIKTRGQQVTLRCSSQSGHNTVSWYQQALGQGPQFIFQYYREEENGRGNFPPRFSGLQFPNYSSELNVNALELDDSALYLCASSSLTSSYNEQFFGPGTRLTVL.

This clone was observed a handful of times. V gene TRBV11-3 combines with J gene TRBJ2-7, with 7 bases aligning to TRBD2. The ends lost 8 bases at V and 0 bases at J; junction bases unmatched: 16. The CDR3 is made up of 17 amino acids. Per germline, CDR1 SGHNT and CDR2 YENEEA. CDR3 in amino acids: CASGYAWGGPSSYEQYF. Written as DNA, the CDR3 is TGTGCCAGCGGCTACGCATGGGGAGGGCCGAGCTCCTACGAGCAGTACTTC. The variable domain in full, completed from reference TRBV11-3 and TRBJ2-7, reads EAGVVQSPRYKIIEKKQPVAFWCNPISGHNTLYWYLQNLGQGPELLIRYENEEAVDDSQLPKDRFSAERLKGVDSTLKIQPAELGDSAVYLCASGYAWGGPSSYEQYFGPGTRLTVT.

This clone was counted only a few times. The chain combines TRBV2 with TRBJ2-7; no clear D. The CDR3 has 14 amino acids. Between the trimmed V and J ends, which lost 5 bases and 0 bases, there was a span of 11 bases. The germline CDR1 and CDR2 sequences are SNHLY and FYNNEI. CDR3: CASSRTASSYEQYF. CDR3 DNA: TGTGCCAGCAGTAGGACGGCTAGCTCCTACGAGCAGTACTTC.

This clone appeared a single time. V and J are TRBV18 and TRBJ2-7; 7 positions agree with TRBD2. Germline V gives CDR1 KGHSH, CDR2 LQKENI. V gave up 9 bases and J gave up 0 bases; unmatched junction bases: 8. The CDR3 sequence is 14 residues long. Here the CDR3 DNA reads TGTGCCAGTTCCCCCCAGCGGGACTCCTACGAGCAGTACTTC. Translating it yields CASSPQRDSYEQYF.

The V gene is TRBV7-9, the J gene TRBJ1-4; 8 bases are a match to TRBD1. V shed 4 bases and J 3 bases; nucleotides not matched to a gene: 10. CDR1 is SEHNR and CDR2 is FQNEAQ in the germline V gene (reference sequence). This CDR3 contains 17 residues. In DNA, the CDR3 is TGTGCCAGCAGCTCCGTCAGGGGGCGCAGGGCTAATGAAAAACTGTTTTTT. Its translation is CASSSVRGRRANEKLFF.

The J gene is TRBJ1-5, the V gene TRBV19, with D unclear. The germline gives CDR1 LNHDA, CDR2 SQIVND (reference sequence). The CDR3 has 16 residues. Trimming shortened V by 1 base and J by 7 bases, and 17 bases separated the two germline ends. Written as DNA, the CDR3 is TGTGCCAGTAGTATAGCGGCTCTCCTCCCTGGGCAGCCCCAGCATTTT. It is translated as CASSIAALLPGQPQHF.

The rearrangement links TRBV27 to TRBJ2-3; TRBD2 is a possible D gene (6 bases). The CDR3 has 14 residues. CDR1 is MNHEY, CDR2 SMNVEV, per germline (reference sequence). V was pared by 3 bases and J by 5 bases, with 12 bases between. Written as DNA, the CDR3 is TGTGCCAGCAGTTTGAGCCGGCGGGGAGATACGCAGTATTTT. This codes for CASSLSRRGDTQYF.

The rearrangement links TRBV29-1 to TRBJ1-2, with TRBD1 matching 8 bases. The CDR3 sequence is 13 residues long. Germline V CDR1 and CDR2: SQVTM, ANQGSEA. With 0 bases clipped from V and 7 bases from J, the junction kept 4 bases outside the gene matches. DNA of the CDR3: TGCAGCGTTGAAGAGCAGGGGGCGCTTGGCTACACCTTC. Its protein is CSVEEQGALGYTF. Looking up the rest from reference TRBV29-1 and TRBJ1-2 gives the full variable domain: SAVISQKPSRDICQRGTSLTIQCQVDSQVTMMFWYRQQPGQSLTLIATANQGSEATYESGFVIDKFPISRPNLTFSTLTVSNMSPEDSSIYLCSVEEQGALGYTFGSGTRLTVV.

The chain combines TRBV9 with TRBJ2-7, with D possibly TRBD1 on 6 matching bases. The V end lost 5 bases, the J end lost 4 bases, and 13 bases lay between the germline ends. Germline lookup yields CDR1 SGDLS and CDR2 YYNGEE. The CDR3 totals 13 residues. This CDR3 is CASSRRGGYEQYF. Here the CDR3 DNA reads TGTGCCAGCAGTCGAAGAGGGGGATACGAGCAGTACTTC. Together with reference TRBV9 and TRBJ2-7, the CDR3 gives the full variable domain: DSGVTQTPKHLITATGQRVTLRCSPRSGDLSVYWYQQSLDQGLQFLIQYYNGEERAKGNILERFSAQQFPDLHSELNLSSLELGDSALYFCASSRRGGYEQYFGPGTRLTVT.

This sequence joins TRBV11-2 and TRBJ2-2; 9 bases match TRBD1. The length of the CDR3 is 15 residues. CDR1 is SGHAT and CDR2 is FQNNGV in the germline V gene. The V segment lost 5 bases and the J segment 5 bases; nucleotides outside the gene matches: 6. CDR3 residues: CASSQRQGVTGELFF. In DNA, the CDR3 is TGTGCCAGCAGCCAAAGACAGGGGGTAACCGGGGAGCTGTTTTTT.

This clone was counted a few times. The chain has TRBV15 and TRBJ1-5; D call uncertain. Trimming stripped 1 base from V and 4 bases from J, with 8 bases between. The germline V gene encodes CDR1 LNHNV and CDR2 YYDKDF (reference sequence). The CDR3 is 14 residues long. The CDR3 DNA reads TGTGCCACCAGCAGAGTTTACGGAAATCAGCCCCAGCATTTT. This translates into CATSRVYGNQPQHF.

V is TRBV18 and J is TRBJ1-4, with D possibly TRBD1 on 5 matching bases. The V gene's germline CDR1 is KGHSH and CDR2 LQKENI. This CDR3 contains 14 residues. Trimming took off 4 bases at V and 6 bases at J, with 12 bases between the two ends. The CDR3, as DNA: TGTGCCAGCTCACGTGGGGCAGCAGATGAAAAACTGTTTTTT. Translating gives CASSRGAADEKLFF.

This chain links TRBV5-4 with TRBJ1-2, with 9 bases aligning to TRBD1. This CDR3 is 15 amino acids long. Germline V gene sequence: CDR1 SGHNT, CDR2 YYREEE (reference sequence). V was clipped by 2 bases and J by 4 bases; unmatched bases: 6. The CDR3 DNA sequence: TGTGCCAGCAGCTTCACAGGGGGCGCTGGCTATGGCTACACCTTC. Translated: CASSFTGGAGYGYTF.

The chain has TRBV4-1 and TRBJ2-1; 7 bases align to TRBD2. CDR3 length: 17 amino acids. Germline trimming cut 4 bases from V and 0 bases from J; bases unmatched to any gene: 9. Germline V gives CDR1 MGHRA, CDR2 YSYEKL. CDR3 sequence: CASSRLGRVGSYNEQFF. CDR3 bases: TGCGCCAGCAGCCGCCTGGGGAGGGTGGGCTCCTACAATGAGCAGTTCTTC.

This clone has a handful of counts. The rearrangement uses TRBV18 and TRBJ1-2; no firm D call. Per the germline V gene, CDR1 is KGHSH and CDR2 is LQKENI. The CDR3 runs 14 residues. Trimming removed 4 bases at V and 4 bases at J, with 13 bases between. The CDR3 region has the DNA TGTGCCAGCTCACTGAACACTGATACCTATGGCTACACCTTC. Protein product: CASSLNTDTYGYTF.

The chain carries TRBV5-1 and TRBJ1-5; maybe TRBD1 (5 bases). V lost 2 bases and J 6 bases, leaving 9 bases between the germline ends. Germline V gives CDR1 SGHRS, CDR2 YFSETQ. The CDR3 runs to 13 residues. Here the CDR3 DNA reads TGCGCCAGCAGCTTCCAGGGCCGTCAGCCCCAGCATTTT. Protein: CASSFQGRQPQHF.